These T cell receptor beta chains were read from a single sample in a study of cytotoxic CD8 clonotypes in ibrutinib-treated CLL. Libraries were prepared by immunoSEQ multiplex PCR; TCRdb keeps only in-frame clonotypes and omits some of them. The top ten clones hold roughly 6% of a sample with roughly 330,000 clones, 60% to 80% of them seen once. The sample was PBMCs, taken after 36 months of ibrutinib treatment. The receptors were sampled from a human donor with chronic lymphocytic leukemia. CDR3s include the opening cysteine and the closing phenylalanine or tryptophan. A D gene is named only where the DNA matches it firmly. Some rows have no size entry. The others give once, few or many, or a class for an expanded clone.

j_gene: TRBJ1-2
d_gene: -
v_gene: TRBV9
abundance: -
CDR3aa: CASSEGEVGYGYTF
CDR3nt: TGTGCCAGCAGCGAGGGGGAGGTGGGCTATGGCTACACCTTC

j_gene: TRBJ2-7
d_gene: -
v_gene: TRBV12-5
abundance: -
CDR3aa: CASGLRQRTHEQYF
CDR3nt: TGTGCTAGTGGTTTAAGACAGAGAACCCACGAGCAGTACTTC

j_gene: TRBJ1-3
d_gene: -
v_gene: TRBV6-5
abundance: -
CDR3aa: CASSPRVGNTIYF
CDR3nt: TGTGCCAGCAGCCCGCGGGTTGGAAACACCATATATTTT

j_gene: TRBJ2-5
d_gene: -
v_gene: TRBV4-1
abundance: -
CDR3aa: CASSQGETSNWETQYF
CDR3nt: TGCGCCAGCAGCCAAGGGGAGACTAGTAACTGGGAGACCCAGTACTTC

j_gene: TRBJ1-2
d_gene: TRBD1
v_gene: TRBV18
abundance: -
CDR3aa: CASSPGQGSYGYTF
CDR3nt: TGTGCCAGCTCACCCGGACAGGGCAGCTATGGCTACACCTTC

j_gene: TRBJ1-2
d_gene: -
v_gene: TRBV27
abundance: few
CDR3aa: CASSLSAGAVNYGYTF
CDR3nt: TGTGCCAGCAGTTTATCCGCAGGGGCCGTCAACTATGGCTACACCTTC

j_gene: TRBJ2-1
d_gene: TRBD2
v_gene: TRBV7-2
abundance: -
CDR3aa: CASSLDLAGLNEQFF
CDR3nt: TGTGCCAGCAGCTTAGACCTAGCGGGGTTGAATGAGCAGTTCTTC

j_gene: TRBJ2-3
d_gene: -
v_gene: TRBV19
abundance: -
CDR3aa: CASGWRKTGPSTDTQYF
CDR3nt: TGTGCCAGTGGGTGGCGAAAGACGGGTCCCTCCACAGATACGCAGTATTTT

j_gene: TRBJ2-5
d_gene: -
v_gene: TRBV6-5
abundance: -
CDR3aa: CASRQQGSYQETQYF
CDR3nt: TGTGCCAGCAGACAACAGGGCTCGTACCAAGAGACCCAGTACTTC

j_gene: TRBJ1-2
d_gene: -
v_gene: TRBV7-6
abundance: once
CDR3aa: CASSLVGFGNYGYTF
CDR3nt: TGTGCCAGCAGCTTAGTGGGTTTCGGCAACTATGGCTACACCTTC

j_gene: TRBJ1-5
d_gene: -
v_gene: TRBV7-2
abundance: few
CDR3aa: CASSFRVEQPQHF
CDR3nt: TGTGCCAGCAGCTTTCGGGTAGAGCAGCCCCAGCATTTT

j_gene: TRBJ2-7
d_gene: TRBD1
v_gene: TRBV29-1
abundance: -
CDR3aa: CSVVPQGASSYEQYF
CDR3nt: TGCAGCGTCGTTCCCCAGGGGGCAAGCTCCTACGAGCAGTACTTC

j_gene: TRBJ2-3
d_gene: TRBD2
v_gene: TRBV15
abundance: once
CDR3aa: CATSRDAAGARNTQYF
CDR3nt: TGTGCCACCAGCAGAGATGCAGCGGGAGCCCGGAATACGCAGTATTTT

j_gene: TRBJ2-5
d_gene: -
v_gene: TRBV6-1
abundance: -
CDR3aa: CATGGSHIIETQYF
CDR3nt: TGTGCAACCGGGGGAAGTCATATAATAGAGACCCAGTACTTC

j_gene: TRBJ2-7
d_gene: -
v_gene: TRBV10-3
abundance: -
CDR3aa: CAINRQGSTYEQYF
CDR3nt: TGTGCCATCAACCGCCAGGGGTCAACCTACGAGCAGTACTTC

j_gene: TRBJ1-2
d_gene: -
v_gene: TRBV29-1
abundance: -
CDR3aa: CSVAGQGMNGYTF
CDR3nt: TGCAGCGTTGCGGGGCAGGGAATGAATGGCTACACCTTC

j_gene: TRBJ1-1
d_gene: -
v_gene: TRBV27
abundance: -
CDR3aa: CANGQPRTEAFF
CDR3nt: TGTGCCAACGGACAGCCGAGGACTGAAGCTTTCTTT

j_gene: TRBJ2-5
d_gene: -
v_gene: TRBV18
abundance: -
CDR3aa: CASSPFPSAQETQYF
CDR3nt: TGTGCCAGCTCACCCTTCCCTAGCGCCCAAGAGACCCAGTACTTC

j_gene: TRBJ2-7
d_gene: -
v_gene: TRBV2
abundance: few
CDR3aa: CASSGAREQYF
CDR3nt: TGTGCCAGCAGTGGGGCACGGGAGCAGTACTTC

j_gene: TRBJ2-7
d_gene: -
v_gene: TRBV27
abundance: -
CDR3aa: CASSPRWRGEQYF
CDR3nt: TGTGCCAGCAGTCCCCGTTGGAGGGGCGAGCAGTACTTC

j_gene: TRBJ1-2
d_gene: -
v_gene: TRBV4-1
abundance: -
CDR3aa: CASSQGTVQRNGYTF
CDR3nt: TGCGCCAGCAGCCAAGGGACAGTGCAGCGCAACGGCTACACCTTC

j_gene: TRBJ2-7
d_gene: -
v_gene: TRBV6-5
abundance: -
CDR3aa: CASSDGDFYEQYF
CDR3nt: TGTGCCAGCAGTGACGGGGACTTCTACGAGCAGTACTTC

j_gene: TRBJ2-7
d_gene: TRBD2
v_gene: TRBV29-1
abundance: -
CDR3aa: CSVAGGNYEQYF
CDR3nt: TGCAGCGTTGCGGGGGGTAACTACGAGCAGTACTTC

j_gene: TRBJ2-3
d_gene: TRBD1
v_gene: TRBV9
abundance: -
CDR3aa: CASSGRTGDGADTQYF
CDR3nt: TGTGCCAGCAGTGGAAGGACAGGGGATGGCGCAGATACGCAGTATTTT

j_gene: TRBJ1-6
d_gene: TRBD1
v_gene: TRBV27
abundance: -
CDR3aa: CASSLYRGHSPLHF
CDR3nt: TGTGCCAGCAGTTTATACAGGGGGCATTCACCCCTCCACTTT

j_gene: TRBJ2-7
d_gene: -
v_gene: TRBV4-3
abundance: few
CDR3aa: CASSQQTSSYEQYF
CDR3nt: TGCGCCAGCAGCCAGCAGACTAGTAGCTACGAGCAGTACTTC

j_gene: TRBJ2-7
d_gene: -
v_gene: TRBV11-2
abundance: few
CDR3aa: CASSLDRVSYEQYF
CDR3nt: TGTGCCAGCAGCTTAGACAGGGTATCCTACGAGCAGTACTTC

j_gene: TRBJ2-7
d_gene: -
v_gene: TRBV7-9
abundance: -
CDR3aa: CASSLGGDRRDEQYF
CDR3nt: TGTGCCAGCAGCTTAGGGGGGGACAGAAGGGACGAGCAGTACTTC

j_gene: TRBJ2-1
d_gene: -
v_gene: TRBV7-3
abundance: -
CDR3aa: CASSLRRGSFYNEQFF
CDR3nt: TGTGCCAGCAGCTTAAGGCGGGGCTCATTCTACAATGAGCAGTTCTTC

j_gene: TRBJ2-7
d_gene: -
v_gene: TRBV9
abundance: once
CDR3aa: CASSVGPQSSYEQYF
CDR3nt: TGTGCCAGCAGCGTTGGTCCCCAAAGCTCCTACGAGCAGTACTTC

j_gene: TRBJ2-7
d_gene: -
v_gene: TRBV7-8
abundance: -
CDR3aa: CASSSGHGAYEQYF
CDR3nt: TGTGCCAGCAGCTCAGGACACGGAGCTTACGAGCAGTACTTC

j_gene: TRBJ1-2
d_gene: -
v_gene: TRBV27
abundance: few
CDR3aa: CASSLTRQGYGYTF
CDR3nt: TGTGCCAGCAGTTTAACTCGGCAGGGCTATGGCTACACCTTC

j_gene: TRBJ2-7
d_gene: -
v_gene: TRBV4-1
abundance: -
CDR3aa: CASSQEQATYEQYF
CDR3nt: TGCGCCAGCAGCCAAGAGCAGGCTACCTACGAGCAGTACTTC

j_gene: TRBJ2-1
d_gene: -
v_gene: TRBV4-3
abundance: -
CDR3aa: CASSQDWGGGSYNEQFF
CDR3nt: TGCGCCAGCAGCCAAGATTGGGGAGGAGGGTCGTACAATGAGCAGTTCTTC

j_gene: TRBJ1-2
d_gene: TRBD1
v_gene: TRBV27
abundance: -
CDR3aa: CASSVRGTNYGYTF
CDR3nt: TGTGCCAGCAGTGTCAGGGGGACTAACTATGGCTACACCTTC

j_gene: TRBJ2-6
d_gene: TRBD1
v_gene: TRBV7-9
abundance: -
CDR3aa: CASSLTGGTGANVLTF
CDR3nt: TGTGCCAGCAGCTTAACAGGGGGGACTGGGGCCAACGTCCTGACTTTC

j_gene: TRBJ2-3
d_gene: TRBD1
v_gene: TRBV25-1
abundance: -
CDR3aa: CASSDEGQGAIADTQYF
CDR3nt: TGTGCCAGCAGTGACGAGGGACAGGGGGCGATCGCAGATACGCAGTATTTT

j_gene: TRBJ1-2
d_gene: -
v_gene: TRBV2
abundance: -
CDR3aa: CASIHDGSNYGYTF
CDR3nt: TGTGCCAGCATCCACGATGGTTCTAACTATGGCTACACCTTC

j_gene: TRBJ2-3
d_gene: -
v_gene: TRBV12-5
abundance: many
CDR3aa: CASGLADYTDTQYF
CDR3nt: TGTGCTAGTGGTTTGGCGGACTACACAGATACGCAGTATTTT

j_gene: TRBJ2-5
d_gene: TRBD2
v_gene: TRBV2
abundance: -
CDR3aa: CASSDPLAETQYF
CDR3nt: TGTGCCAGCAGTGACCCACTAGCGGAGACCCAGTACTTC

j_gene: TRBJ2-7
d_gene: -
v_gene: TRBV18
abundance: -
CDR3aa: CASSPPERSSYEQYF
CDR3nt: TGTGCCAGCTCACCACCGGAGAGGAGCTCCTACGAGCAGTACTTC

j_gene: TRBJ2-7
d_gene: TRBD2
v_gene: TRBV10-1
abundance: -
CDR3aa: CASSPYASSGGYYEQYF
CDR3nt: TGCGCCAGCAGTCCCTACGCGTCTAGCGGGGGGTACTACGAGCAGTACTTC

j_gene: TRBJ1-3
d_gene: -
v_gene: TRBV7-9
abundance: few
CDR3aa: CANLIRNTIYF
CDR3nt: TGTGCCAACTTGATCCGAAACACCATATATTTT

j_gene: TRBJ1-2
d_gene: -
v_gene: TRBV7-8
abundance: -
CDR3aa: CASSLFTRDTSYGYTF
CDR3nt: TGTGCCAGCAGCTTATTCACCCGGGACACCTCATATGGCTACACCTTC

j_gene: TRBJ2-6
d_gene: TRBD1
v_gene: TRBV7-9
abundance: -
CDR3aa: CASSLQGPGANVLTF
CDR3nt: TGTGCCAGCAGCCTACAGGGGCCTGGGGCCAACGTCCTGACTTTC